This TCR beta chain originates from a study of T cell repertoires in cytomegalovirus infection. Study information: Well-studied HLA-B-restricted epitopes and recently identified HLA-C-restricted epitopes of CMV were both used in the study.

General study points: Dominating the ex vivo response were HLA-C-restricted CMV-specific TCR beta clonotypes.

The CDR3 has 14 residues. Germline assignment: CDR1 SNHLY and CDR2 FYNNEI. V lost 6 bases to trimming and J lost 2 bases, with 10 bases between them. MiXCR, applied by TCRdb to the reads, yields one record per CDR3 protein. The sample records around 430,000 distinct CDR3 sequences, approximately 42% being singletons. With respect to this clonotype: The antigen is not known.

Sequenced here: cultured PBMCs, sampled from culture after CMV antigen stimulation. This clonotype was obtained from a human donor in good health (CMV status not recorded). Some clones in this sample may be carry-over from other donors' samples. The chain links TRBV2 to TRBJ1-4; tentatively, D is TRBD1 (6 bases). The CDR3 coding sequence is TGTGCCAGCAGGAACAGGGCGACTAATGAAAAACTGTTTTTT. It specifies CASRNRATNEKLFF.